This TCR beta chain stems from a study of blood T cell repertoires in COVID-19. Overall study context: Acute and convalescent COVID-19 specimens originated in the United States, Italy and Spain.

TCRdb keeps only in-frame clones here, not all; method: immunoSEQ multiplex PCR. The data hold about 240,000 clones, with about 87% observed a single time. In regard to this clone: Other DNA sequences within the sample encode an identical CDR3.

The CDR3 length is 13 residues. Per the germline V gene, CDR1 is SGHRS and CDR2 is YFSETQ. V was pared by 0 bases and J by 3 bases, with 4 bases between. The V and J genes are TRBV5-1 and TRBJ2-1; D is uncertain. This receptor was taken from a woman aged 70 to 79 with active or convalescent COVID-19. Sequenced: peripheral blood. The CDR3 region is CASSLGIYNEQFF. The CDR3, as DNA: TGCGCCAGCAGCTTGGGTATCTACAATGAGCAGTTCTTC.